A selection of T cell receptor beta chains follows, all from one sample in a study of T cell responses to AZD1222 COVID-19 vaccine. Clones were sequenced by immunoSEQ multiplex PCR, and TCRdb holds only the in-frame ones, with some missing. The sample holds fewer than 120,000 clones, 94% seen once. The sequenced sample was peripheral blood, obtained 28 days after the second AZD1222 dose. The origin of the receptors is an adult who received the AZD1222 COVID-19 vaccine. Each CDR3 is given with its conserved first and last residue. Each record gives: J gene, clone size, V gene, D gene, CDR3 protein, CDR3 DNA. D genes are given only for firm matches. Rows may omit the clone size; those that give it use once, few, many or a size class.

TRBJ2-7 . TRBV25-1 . CASSDDRDTDEQYF TGTGCCAGCAGTGATGACCGGGACACCGACGAGCAGTACTTC
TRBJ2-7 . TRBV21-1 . CASSKPRPSAYEQYF TGTGCCAGCAGCAAACCCCGACCTTCTGCCTACGAGCAGTACTTC
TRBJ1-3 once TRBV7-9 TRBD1 CASSPRQGSSGNTIYF TGTGCCAGCAGCCCCAGACAGGGGAGCTCTGGAAACACCATATATTTT
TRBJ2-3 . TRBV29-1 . CSVEGGATDTQYF TGCAGCGTTGAAGGGGGAGCTACAGATACGCAGTATTTT
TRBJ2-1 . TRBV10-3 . CAISGTSNEQFF TGTGCCATCAGTGGGACGAGCAATGAGCAGTTCTTC
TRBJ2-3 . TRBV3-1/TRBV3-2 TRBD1 CASSRTGLDTDTQYF TGTGCCAGCAGCCGGACAGGCTTGGACACAGATACGCAGTATTTT
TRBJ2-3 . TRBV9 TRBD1 CASRDRDTDTQYF TGTGCCAGCAGGGACAGGGACACAGATACGCAGTATTTT
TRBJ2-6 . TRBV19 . CASSQGLNSGANVLTF TGTGCCAGTAGTCAGGGCTTAAACTCTGGGGCCAACGTCCTGACTTTC
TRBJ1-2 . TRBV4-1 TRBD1 CASSHTGGANYGYTF TGCGCCAGCAGCCACACAGGGGGAGCTAACTATGGCTACACCTTC
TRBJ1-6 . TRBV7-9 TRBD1 CASSSTGASGGSPLHF TGTGCCAGCAGCTCGACAGGGGCCTCGGGGGGTTCACCCCTCCACTTT
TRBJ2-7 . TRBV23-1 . CASSQSPKDCF TGCGCCAGCAGTCAATCCCCCAAGGACTGCTTC
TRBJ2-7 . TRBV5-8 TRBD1 CASSRFRGIGYEQYF TGTGCCAGCAGCCGATTCAGGGGGATCGGGTACGAGCAGTACTTC
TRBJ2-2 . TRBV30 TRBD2 CACITGTSGVGELFF TGTGCCTGCATAACCGGGACTAGCGGTGTGGGGGAGCTGTTTTTT
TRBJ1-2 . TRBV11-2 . CASSRTALANYGYTF TGTGCCAGCAGCCGGACAGCCCTAGCTAACTATGGCTACACCTTC
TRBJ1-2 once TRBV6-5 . CASVPPGSYGYTF TGTGCCAGCGTGCCTCCGGGGTCCTATGGCTACACCTTC
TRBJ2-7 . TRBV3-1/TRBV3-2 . CASSQEAPLLDEQYF TGTGCCAGCAGCCAAGAGGCCCCCTTGTTGGACGAGCAGTACTTC
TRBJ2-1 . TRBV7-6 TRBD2 CASGGRTSGSSYNEQFF TGTGCCAGCGGGGGACGGACTAGCGGAAGCTCCTACAATGAGCAGTTCTTC
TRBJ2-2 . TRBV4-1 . CASSQAWTSNTGELFF TGCGCCAGCAGCCAGGCCTGGACTTCGAACACCGGGGAGCTGTTTTTT
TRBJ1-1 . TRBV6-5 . CASSYSGRNTEAFF TGTGCCAGCAGTTACTCTGGCAGGAACACTGAAGCTTTCTTT
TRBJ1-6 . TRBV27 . CASSLSGRKNSPLHF TGTGCCAGCAGTTTATCAGGTCGGAAGAATTCACCCCTCCACTTT
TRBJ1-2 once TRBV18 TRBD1 CASSPVGTGSGGYTF TGTGCCAGCTCCCCCGTCGGGACAGGGAGTGGAGGCTACACCTTC
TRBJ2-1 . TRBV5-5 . CASSTWSGNEQFF TGTGCCAGCAGCACCTGGTCCGGCAATGAGCAGTTCTTC
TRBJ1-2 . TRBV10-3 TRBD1 CAISATTGRGGYGYTF TGTGCCATCAGTGCAACGACAGGGAGAGGAGGCTATGGCTACACCTTC
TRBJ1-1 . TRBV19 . CASRGGATEAFF TGTGCCAGTAGAGGAGGGGCCACTGAAGCTTTCTTT
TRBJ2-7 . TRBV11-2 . CASSPTGGEQYF TGTGCCAGCAGCCCGACAGGTGGCGAGCAGTACTTC